The entry below gives a single TCR beta chain sequence along with its context. The study reverse transcribed the entire isolated RNA, so it sequenced expressed TCRB transcripts. Some clones are missing from TCRdb's copy, which holds only in-frame ones; the method was immunoSEQ multiplex PCR. The data show about 150,000 clones, about 9.4% seen once. Germline assignment: CDR1 LNHDA and CDR2 SQIVND (reference sequence). Trimming pared 5 bases from V and 2 bases from J, leaving 9 bases between. The length of the CDR3 is 14 residues. This specimen comes from a study of beta chain features in type 1 diabetes.

The clonotype was recovered from a man between 18 and 35 years old in good health. This rearrangement joins TRBV19 to TRBJ2-2; TRBD2 might be the D (5 bases). The sample taken for sequencing was naive CD4+ T cells from blood. This CDR3 reads CASSAGINTGELFF. In nucleotides, the CDR3 is TGTGCCAGTAGTGCCGGGATTAACACCGGGGAGCTGTTTTTT.